The TCR beta chain described here comes from a study of cytomegalovirus exposure and HLA in healthy donors. Libraries were prepared by immunoSEQ multiplex PCR; TCRdb keeps only in-frame clonotypes and omits some of them. Among almost 70,000 clones, over 90% were seen once, and the ten largest hold about 4.5%. This CDR3 has 15 amino acids. The V gene's germline CDR1 is MDHEN and CDR2 SYDVKM. The J segment lost 6 bases and the V segment lost 5 bases, leaving 8 bases of the junction unmatched. The clonotype comes from a woman between 18 and 30 years old in good health and CMV-seropositive. The J gene is TRBJ2-7, the V gene TRBV28, with 12 bases matching TRBD2. The sequenced material came from PBMCs. The CDR3 here is CASSHRLAGAREQYF. As DNA, the CDR3 is TGTGCCAGCAGTCATCGACTAGCGGGAGCGCGCGAGCAGTACTTC. The variable domain in full, with the rest retrieved from reference TRBV28 and TRBJ2-7, is DVKVTQSSRYLVKRTGEKVFLECVQDMDHENMFWYRQDPGLGLRLIYFSYDVKMKEKGDIPEGYSVSREKKERFSLILESASTNQTSMYLCASSHRLAGAREQYFGPGTRLTVT.